The clone carrying this T cell receptor (beta chain) was counted ten times or more. This record comes from a study of patients and donors after allogeneic stem cell transplantation. TCRdb analysed the RT-PCR reads with MiXCR anew, one entry per CDR3 protein. Seen here are about 960,000 distinct CDR3 sequences, under 20% observed once, and the top ten hold roughly 6.4%. The sequence was collected from a human donor who was either an allogeneic HSCT recipient or a stem cell or donor lymphocyte infusion donor (not recorded which). It is not recorded whose cells these are; they may come from a transplant donor. Sequenced: blood, either unsorted or a sorted T cell fraction (not recorded which).

The CDR3 sequence: CASSLGARNQPQHF. The CDR3 DNA sequence: TGTGCCAGCAGTTTGGGGGCGCGGAATCAGCCCCAGCATTTT. The chain carries TRBV12-3 or TRBV12-4 and TRBJ1-5, with D perhaps matching TRBD1 (6 bases). The V end was cut by 3 bases, the J end by 4 bases, with 10 bases between. This CDR3 is built from 14 residues.